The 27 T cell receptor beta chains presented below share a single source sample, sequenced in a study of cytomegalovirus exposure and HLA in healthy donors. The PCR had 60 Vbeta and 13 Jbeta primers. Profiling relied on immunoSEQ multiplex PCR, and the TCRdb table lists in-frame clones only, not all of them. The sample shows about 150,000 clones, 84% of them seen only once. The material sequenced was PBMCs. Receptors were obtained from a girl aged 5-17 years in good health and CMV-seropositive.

The CDR3 protein is CASRGQANAYGYTF. The CDR3 DNA follows: TGTGCCAGCCGAGGACAGGCGAACGCCTATGGCTACACCTTC. V gene TRBV2 combines with J gene TRBJ1-2; TRBD1 matches at 7 bases. The CDR3 extends over 14 amino acids. Germline-derived CDR1 and CDR2 are SNHLY and FYNNEI. V shed 8 bases, J shed 4 bases, and the junction held 10 bases outside the gene matches.

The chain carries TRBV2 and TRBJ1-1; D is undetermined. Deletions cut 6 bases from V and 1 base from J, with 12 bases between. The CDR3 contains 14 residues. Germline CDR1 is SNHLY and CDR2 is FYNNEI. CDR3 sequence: CASRGTVENTEAFF. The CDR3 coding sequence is TGTGCCAGCAGAGGTACAGTGGAGAACACTGAAGCTTTCTTT.

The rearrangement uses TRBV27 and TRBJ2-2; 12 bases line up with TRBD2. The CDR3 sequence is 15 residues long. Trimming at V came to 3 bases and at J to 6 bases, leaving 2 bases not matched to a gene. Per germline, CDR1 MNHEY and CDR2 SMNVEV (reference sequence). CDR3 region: CASSFLAGGPGELFF. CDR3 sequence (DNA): TGTGCCAGCAGTTTTCTAGCGGGGGGGCCCGGGGAGCTGTTTTTT.

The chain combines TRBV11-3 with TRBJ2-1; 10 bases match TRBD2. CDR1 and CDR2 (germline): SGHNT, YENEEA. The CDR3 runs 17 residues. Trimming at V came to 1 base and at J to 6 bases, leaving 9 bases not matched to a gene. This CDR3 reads CASSLALLAGLGNEQFF. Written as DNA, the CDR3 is TGTGCCAGCAGCTTAGCCCTACTAGCGGGGCTGGGCAATGAGCAGTTCTTC.

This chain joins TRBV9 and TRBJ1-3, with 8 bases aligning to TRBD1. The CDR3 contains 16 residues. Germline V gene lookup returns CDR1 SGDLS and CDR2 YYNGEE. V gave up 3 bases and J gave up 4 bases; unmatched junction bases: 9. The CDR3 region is CASSAQGAPSGNTIYF. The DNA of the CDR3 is TGTGCCAGCAGCGCTCAGGGGGCGCCATCGGGAAACACCATATATTTT.

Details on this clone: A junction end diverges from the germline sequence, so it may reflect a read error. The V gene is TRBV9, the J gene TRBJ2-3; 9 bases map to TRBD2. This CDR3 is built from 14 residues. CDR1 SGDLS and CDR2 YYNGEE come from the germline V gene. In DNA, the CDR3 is TGTGCCAGCAGCCCCAGACTAGCGGTGGATACGCAATATTTT. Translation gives CASSPRLAVDTQYF. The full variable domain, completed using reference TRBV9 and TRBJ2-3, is DSGVTQTPKHLITATGQRVTLRCSPRSGDLSVYWYQQSLDQGLQFLIQYYNGEERAKGNILERFSAQQFPDLHSELNLSSLELGDSALYFCASSPRLAVDTQYFGPGTRLTVL.

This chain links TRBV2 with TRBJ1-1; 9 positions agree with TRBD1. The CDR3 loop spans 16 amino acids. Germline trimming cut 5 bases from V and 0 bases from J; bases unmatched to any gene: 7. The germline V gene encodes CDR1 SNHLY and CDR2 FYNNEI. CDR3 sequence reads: CASSRGQGRMNTEAFF. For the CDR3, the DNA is TGTGCCAGCAGTCGTGGACAGGGGCGGATGAACACTGAAGCTTTCTTT. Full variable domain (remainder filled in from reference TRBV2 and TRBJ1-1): EPEVTQTPSHQVTQMGQEVILRCVPISNHLYFYWYRQILGQKVEFLVSFYNNEISEKSEIFDDQFSVERPDGSNFTLKIRSTKLEDSAMYFCASSRGQGRMNTEAFFGQGTRLTVV.

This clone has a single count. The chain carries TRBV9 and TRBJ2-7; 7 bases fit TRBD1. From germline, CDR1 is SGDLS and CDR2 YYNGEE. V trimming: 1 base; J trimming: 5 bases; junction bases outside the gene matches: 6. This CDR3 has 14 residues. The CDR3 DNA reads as TGTGCCAGCAGCGTACACGGGACAGCCAACGAGCAGTACTTC. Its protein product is CASSVHGTANEQYF. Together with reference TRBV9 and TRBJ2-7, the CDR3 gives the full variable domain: DSGVTQTPKHLITATGQRVTLRCSPRSGDLSVYWYQQSLDQGLQFLIQYYNGEERAKGNILERFSAQQFPDLHSELNLSSLELGDSALYFCASSVHGTANEQYFGPGTRLTVT.

The CDR3 spells CASSLVSGANPYEQYF. CDR3 DNA: TGTGCCAGCAGCTTAGTTTCAGGGGCCAACCCATACGAGCAGTACTTC. This sequence joins TRBV7-9 and TRBJ2-7, with D maybe TRBD1 (6 bases). CDR3 length equals 16 residues. V dropped 1 base and J dropped 4 bases, with 17 bases sitting between them. Germline V gene lookup returns CDR1 SEHNR and CDR2 FQNEAQ (reference sequence).

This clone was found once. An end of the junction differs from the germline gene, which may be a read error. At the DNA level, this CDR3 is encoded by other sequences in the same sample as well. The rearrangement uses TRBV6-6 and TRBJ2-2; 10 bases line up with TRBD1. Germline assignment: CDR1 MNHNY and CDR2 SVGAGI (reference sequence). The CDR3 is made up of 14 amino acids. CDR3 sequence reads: CASSRDRGTGELFF. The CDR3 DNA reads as TGTGCCAGCAGCAGGGACAGGGGCACCGGGGAGCTATTTTTT.

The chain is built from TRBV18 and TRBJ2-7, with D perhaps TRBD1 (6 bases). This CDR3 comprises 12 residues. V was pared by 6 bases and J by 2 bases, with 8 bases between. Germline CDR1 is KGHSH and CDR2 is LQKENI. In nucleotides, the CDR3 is TGTGCCAGCTCGGACAGTACCTACGAGCAGTACTTC. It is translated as CASSDSTYEQYF.

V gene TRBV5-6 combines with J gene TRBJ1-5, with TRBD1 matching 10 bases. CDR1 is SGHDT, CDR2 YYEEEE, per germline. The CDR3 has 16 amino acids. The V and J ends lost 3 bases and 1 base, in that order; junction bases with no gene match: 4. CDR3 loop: CASSSDRGKSNQPQHF. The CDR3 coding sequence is TGTGCCAGCAGCTCGGACAGGGGGAAAAGCAATCAGCCCCAGCATTTT. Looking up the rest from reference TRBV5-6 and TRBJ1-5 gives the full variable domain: DAGVTQSPTHLIKTRGQQVTLRCSPKSGHDTVSWYQQALGQGPQFIFQYYEEEERQRGNFPDRFSGHQFPNYSSELNVNALLLGDSALYLCASSSDRGKSNQPQHFGDGTRLSIL.

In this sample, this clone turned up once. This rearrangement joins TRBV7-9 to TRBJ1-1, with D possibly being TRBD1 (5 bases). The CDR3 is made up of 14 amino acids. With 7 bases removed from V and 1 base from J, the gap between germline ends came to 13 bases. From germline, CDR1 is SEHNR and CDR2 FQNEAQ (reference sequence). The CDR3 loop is CASTQGQGNTEAFF. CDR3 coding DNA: TGTGCCAGCACCCAAGGTCAGGGGAACACTGAAGCTTTCTTT. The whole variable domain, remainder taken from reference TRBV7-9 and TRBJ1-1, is DTGVSQNPRHKITKRGQNVTFRCDPISEHNRLYWYRQTLGQGPEFLTYFQNEAQLEKSRLLSDRFSAERPKGSFSTLEIQRTEQGDSAMYLCASTQGQGNTEAFFGQGTRLTVV.

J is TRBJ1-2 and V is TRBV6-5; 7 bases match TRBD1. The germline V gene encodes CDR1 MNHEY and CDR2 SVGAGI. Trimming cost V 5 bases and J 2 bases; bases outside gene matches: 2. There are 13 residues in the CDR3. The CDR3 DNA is TGTGCCAGCAGTGAGACAGGGAACTATGGCTACACCTTC. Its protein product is CASSETGNYGYTF.

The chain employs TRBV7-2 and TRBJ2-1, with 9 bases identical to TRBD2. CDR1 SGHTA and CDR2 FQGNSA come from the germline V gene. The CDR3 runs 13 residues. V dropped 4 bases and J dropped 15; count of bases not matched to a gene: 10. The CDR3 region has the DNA TGTGCCAGCAGCTCCACCCGCGGGGGGGCCTTGTTCTTC. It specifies CASSSTRGGALFF.

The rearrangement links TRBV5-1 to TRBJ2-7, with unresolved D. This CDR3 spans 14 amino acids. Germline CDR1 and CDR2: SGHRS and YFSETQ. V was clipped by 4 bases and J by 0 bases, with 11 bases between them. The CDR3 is CASSPLGSSYEQYF. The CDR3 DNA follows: TGCGCCAGCAGCCCCCTGGGCAGCTCCTACGAGCAGTACTTC.

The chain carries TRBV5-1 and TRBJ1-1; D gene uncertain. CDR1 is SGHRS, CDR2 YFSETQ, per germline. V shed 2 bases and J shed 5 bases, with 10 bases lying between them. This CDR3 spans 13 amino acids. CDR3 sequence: CASSFEGETEAFF. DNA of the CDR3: TGCGCCAGCAGCTTCGAGGGTGAGACTGAAGCTTTCTTT. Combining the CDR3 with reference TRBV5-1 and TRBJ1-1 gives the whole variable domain KAGVTQTPRYLIKTRGQQVTLSCSPISGHRSVSWYQQTPGQGLQFLFEYFSETQRNKGNFPGRFSGRQFSNSRSEMNVSTLELGDSALYLCASSFEGETEAFFGQGTRLTVV.

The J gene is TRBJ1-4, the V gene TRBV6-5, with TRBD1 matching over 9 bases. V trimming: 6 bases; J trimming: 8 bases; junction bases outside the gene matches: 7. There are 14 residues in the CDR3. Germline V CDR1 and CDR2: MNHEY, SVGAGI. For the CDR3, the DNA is TGTGCCAGCAGCCGGACGACAGGGGGAGAAAAACTGTTTTTT. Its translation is CASSRTTGGEKLFF.

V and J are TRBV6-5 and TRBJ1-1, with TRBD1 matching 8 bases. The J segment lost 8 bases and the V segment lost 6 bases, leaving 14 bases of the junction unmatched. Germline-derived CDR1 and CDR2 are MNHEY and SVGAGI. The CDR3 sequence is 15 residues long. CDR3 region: CASSQGAGGRKEAFF. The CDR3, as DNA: TGTGCCAGCAGCCAGGGGGCAGGGGGCAGGAAGGAAGCTTTCTTT.

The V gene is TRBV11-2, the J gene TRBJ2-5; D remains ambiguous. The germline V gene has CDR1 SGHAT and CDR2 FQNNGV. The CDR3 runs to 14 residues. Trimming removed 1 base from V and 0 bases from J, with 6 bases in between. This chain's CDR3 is CASSLGLNQETQYF. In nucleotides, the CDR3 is TGTGCCAGCAGCTTAGGACTGAACCAAGAGACCCAGTACTTC. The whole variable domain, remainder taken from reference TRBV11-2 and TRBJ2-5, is EAGVAQSPRYKIIEKRQSVAFWCNPISGHATLYWYQQILGQGPKLLIQFQNNGVVDDSQLPKDRFSAERLKGVDSTLKIQPAKLEDSAVYLCASSLGLNQETQYFGPGTRLLVL.

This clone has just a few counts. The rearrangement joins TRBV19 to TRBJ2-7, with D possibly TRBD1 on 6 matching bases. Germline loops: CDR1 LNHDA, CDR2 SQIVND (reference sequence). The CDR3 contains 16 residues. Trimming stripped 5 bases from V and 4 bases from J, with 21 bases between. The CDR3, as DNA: TGTGCCAGTAGTTATTGGGCTGGACAGTCAGCTTACGAGCAGTACTTC. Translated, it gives CASSYWAGQSAYEQYF.

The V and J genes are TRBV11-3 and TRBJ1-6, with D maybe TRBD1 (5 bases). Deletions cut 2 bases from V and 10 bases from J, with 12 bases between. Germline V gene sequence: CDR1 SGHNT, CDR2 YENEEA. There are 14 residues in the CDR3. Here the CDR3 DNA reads TGTGCCAGCAGCTTACAGGGATTCGACTCACCCCTCCACTTT. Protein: CASSLQGFDSPLHF.

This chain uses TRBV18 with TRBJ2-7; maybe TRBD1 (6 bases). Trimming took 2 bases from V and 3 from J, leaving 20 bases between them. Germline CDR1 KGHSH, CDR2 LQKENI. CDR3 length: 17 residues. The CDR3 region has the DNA TGTGCCAGCTCACCATATTTGGGACATGGGAAGCGCTACGAGCAGTACTTC. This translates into CASSPYLGHGKRYEQYF.

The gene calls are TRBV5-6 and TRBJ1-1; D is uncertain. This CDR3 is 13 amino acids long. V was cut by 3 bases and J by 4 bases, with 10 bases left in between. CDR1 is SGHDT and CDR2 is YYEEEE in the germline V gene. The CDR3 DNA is TGTGCCAGCAGCTGGTGGAGGGCCACTGAAGCTTTCTTT. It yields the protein CASSWWRATEAFF.

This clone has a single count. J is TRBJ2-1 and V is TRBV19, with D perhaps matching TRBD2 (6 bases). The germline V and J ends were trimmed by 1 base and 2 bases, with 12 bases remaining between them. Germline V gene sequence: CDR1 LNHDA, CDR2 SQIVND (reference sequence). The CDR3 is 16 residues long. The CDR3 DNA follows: TGTGCCAGTAGTATAGCGGTAGCGGTGACCTACAATGAGCAGTTCTTC. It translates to CASSIAVAVTYNEQFF.

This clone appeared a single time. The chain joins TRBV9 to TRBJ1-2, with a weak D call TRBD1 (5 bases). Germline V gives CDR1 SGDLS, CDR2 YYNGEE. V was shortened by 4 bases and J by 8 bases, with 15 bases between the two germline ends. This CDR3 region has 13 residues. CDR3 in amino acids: CASSPTGENGYTF. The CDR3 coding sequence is TGTGCCAGCAGCCCCACGGGGGAGAACGGCTACACCTTC.

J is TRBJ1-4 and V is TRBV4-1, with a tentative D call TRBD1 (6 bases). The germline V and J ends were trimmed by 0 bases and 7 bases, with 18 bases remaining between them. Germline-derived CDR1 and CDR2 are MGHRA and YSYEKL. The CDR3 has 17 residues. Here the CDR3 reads CASSQDLQGQRGEKLFF. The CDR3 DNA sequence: TGCGCCAGCAGCCAAGATCTTCAAGGACAGAGGGGTGAAAAACTGTTTTTT.